What follows are 3 T cell receptor beta chains derived from one specimen sequenced in a study of breast tumors, draining lymph nodes, adjacent tissues (dated by TCRdb to the mid-2010s). The method behind the library was multiplex PCR. The sample was run on an Illumina HiSeq 2000. TCRdb redid the processing of the public reads, applying fastp at Q25 and MiXCR, and retained in-frame beta chains. Each CDR3 protein gets just one entry, which takes the most common genes and DNA from the rows behind it. This sample has over 150,000 distinct CDR3 sequences in its table, and approximately 33% of those were observed once. Clones ranked in the top ten supply around 4.4% of the sample. Lymph node samples were obtained from the axillary draining lymph nodes of breast cancer patients. The source material was axillary lymph node tissue. The source of these receptors is a female donor with breast cancer. Some clones in this sample may be carry-over from other donors' samples.

Regarding this clonotype: A read error may explain this, as a much larger clone is one base away. V usage is TRBV12-3 or TRBV12-4 and J usage is TRBJ2-1; 9 bases align to TRBD1. This CDR3 region has 15 residues. V lost 5 bases and J lost 3; bases outside the gene matches: 5. The CDR3 loop is CASSMGQGLYNEQFF. The CDR3 DNA reads as TGTGCCAGCAGTATGGGACAGGGACTCTACAATGAGCAGTTCTTC.

In this sample, this clonotype turned up many times. The V gene is TRBV6-5, the J gene TRBJ1-2; the D gene is possibly TRBD1 (5 bases). In germline, CDR1 is MNHEY, CDR2 SVGAGI. The CDR3 runs 14 residues. Trimming cost V 4 bases and J 2 bases, with 11 bases left between them. This CDR3 is CASSWTRANYGYTF. CDR3 DNA: TGTGCCAGCAGTTGGACAAGAGCAAACTATGGCTACACCTTC.

Ten or more counts support this clonotype. The rearrangement uses TRBV5-1 and TRBJ2-3, with 9 bases identical to TRBD2. Germline CDR1 reads SGHRS; CDR2 reads YFSETQ. The CDR3 is 16 residues long. V lost 1 base to trimming and J lost 2 bases; unmatched junction nucleotides: 5. The CDR3 DNA reads as TGCGCCAGCAGCTTGAAAGAGCGGGGGGCCACAGATACGCAGTATTTT. This sequence encodes CASSLKERGATDTQYF.